A single TCR beta chain is shown here with its context. The data were obtained in a study of blood T cell repertoires in COVID-19. Study at large: The United States, Italy and Spain supplied acute and convalescent COVID-19 samples. The cDNA or gDNA used as material had been derived from T cells, B-cell-depleted T cells, or PBMCs.

J was trimmed by 3 bases and V by 0 bases; bases with no gene match: 2. The CDR3 covers 14 residues. CDR1 is SGHRS and CDR2 is YFSETQ in the germline V gene. Produced via immunoSEQ multiplex PCR; TCRdb's table is partial and in-frame only. This table has some 400,000 clones, 70% to 85% appearing once. The chain employs TRBV5-1 and TRBJ2-5; 7 bases are shared with TRBD1. This TCR was recovered from a human donor with acute or convalescent COVID-19. The donor label of this sample is uncertain. The sequenced sample consisted of peripheral blood. The CDR3 region has the DNA TGCGCCAGCAGCTTGGGACAGGGTAAAGAGACCCAGTACTTC. Translated: CASSLGQGKETQYF. Combining the CDR3 with reference TRBV5-1 and TRBJ2-5 gives the whole variable domain KAGVTQTPRYLIKTRGQQVTLSCSPISGHRSVSWYQQTPGQGLQFLFEYFSETQRNKGNFPGRFSGRQFSNSRSEMNVSTLELGDSALYLCASSLGQGKETQYFGPGTRLLVL.